This record concerns one T cell receptor beta chain sequence. The antigen is not known. The data are from a study of T cell repertoires in cytomegalovirus infection. Across the whole study: In the study, CMV epitopes included recently identified HLA-C-restricted and well-studied HLA-B-restricted ones. Public TCR beta signatures marked donors with CMV infection and the matching HLA.

TCRdb analysed the reads with MiXCR anew, one entry per CDR3 protein. This table holds 640,000 or so distinct CDR3 sequences, around a third found once. Germline-derived CDR1 and CDR2 are DFQATT and SNEGSKA (reference sequence). The V and J ends lost 4 bases and 2 bases respectively, with 15 bases between them. The CDR3 runs 14 residues. General study findings and limits: In two of eight donors, the top clonotype was HLA-C-restricted CMV-specific. CMV carriers with the relevant HLA were identified by cumulative public TCR beta family frequency.

The sequence was obtained from a human donor in good health (CMV status not recorded). Some clones in this sample may be carry-over from other donors' samples. V usage is TRBV20-1 and J usage is TRBJ2-7; no firm D call. The material was cultured PBMCs, obtained from culture after CMV antigen stimulation. This CDR3 reads CSAIWAINPYEQYF. The CDR3 DNA is TGCAGTGCTATTTGGGCAATTAATCCCTACGAGCAGTACTTC.